A selection of T cell receptor beta chains follows, all from one sample in a study of T cells in Graves' hyperthyroidism and ophthalmopathy. MiXCR, run by TCRdb on the multiplex PCR reads, gives a single entry per CDR3 protein. The sample holds about 510,000 distinct CDR3 sequences, less than 15% seen once. Sequencing was performed on blood. Receptor source: a woman in her thirties or forties with Graves' hyperthyroidism. The conserved cysteine and the conserved F or W are not part of the CDR3 here. Each record gives: J gene, V gene, CDR3 length, CDR3 protein.

TRBJ2-3 TRBV30 10 AWSPSRPTQY
TRBJ2-5 TRBV11-2 12 ASSLAGGTETQY
TRBJ2-7 TRBV5-1 14 ASSLDGLADSYEQY
TRBJ2-1 TRBV28 14 ASSKLTSGSYNEQF
TRBJ2-7 TRBV19 12 ASSAAGAPYEQY
TRBJ2-2 TRBV20-1 14 SARGGRGGDTGELF
TRBJ2-3 TRBV20-1 12 SAIGLADTDTQY
TRBJ2-1 TRBV12-3/TRBV12-4 14 ASSGSLAYSYNEQF
TRBJ2-3 TRBV18 11 ASTTLSTDTQY
TRBJ1-3 TRBV12-3/TRBV12-4 15 ASSLAGSAFDGNTIY
TRBJ2-2 TRBV6-1 12 ASSESGRTGELF
TRBJ2-7 TRBV5-1 14 ASRPALAGTPYEQY
TRBJ2-5 TRBV5-8 12 ASSLWPAQETQY
TRBJ2-3 TRBV2 11 ASIRGASSTQY
TRBJ1-4 TRBV7-9 15 ASSLVGIDRGNEKLF
TRBJ1-3 TRBV29-1 11 SVEQLSGNTIY
TRBJ2-7 TRBV6-1 15 ASSPAQPAGASYEQY
TRBJ1-2 TRBV7-9 11 ASSYRDGRGYT
TRBJ2-1 TRBV19 13 ASSGLAGGGGEQF
TRBJ2-1 TRBV20-1 9 SARRATEQF
TRBJ2-1 TRBV9 10 ASSPVGVAQF
TRBJ1-1 TRBV12-3/TRBV12-4 12 ASSFSDMNTEAF
TRBJ2-7 TRBV28 13 ASSSYRFRSYEQY
TRBJ2-1 TRBV27 11 ASGLAGGHEQF
TRBJ2-7 TRBV27 13 ASSSISGNSYEQY
TRBJ1-5 TRBV28 14 ASSSSGQGRNQPQH
TRBJ2-7 TRBV5-1 14 ASSLRVGQSSYEQY
TRBJ2-7 TRBV3-1 12 ASSQVRGSYEQY
TRBJ2-1 TRBV24-1 10 ATEGVSDEQF
TRBJ2-2 TRBV20-1 16 GARDPAGSPANTGELF
TRBJ2-7 TRBV13 11 ASSQGKIYEQY
TRBJ2-5 TRBV28 15 ASSLSVLAGYGETQY
TRBJ2-2 TRBV28 15 ASSRIQWDRQTGELL
TRBJ2-1 TRBV4-1 12 ASSPDRYYNEQF
TRBJ1-5 TRBV20-1 10 SARDGEQPQH
TRBJ1-4 TRBV6-2/TRBV6-3 13 ANSLENGPNEKLF
TRBJ2-3 TRBV5-4 16 ASSLGLAGGASTDTQY
TRBJ2-1 TRBV5-1 11 ASSNQGPNEQF
TRBJ2-3 TRBV28 13 ASRTGAERTDTQY
TRBJ2-7 TRBV28 12 ASSPPSGRGEQY
TRBJ2-4 TRBV30 13 AWSRPGAEGNIQY
TRBJ2-1 TRBV28 12 ASSHVAGGNEQF